This T cell receptor (beta chain) was retrieved from a study of T cell changes during pregnancy in multiple sclerosis. Trimming removed 2 bases from V and 6 bases from J, with 19 bases in between. The CDR3 runs 17 residues. CDR1 SGHVS and CDR2 FQNEAQ come from the germline V gene. Clones were sequenced by immunoSEQ multiplex PCR, and TCRdb holds only the in-frame ones, with some missing. The repertoire holds about 75,000 clones, with about 89% as singletons. The material was peripheral blood, obtained in the first trimester of pregnancy. The rearrangement joins TRBV7-8 to TRBJ2-2, with D maybe TRBD2 (6 bases). The sequence derives from a female donor in good health, enrolled as a control in a pregnancy study. The CDR3 here is CASSLTPGRGEAGELFF. The CDR3 DNA sequence: TGTGCCAGCAGCTTAACCCCTGGCAGAGGGGAGGCCGGGGAGCTGTTTTTT.